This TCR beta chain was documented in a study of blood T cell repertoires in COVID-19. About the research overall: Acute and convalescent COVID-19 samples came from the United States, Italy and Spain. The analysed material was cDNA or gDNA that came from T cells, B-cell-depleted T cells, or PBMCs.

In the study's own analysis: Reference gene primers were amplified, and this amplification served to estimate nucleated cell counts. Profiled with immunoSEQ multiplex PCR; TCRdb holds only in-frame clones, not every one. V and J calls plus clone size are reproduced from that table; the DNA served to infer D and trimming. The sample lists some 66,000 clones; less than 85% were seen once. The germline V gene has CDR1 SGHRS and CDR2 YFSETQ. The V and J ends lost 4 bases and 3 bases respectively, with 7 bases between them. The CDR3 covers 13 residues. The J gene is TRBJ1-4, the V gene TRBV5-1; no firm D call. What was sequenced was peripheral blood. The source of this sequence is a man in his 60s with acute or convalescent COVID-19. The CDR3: CASSIEPNEKLFF. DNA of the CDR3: TGCGCCAGCAGCATCGAGCCTAATGAAAAACTGTTTTTT.